The rows below give T cell receptor beta chains drawn from one sample of a study of blood T cells in healthy people across ages. TCRdb re-called the 5' RACE reads through MiXCR, storing one row per CDR3 protein. The table records 890,000 or so distinct CDR3 sequences, 62% of them present only once. Sequencing input: blood. The receptors derive from a man younger than 40 in good health. Each CDR3 is given with its conserved first and last residue. Fields, in order: D gene, V gene, J gene, clone size, CDR3 DNA, CDR3 protein. A D gene is named only where the DNA matches it firmly. Clone size, where shown, is once, few, many, or a class for clones that have expanded.

d_call: TRBD2; v_call: TRBV20-1; j_call: TRBJ2-1; clone_size: NA; cdr3_nt: TGCAGTGCTAGCCCCGGACTAGCGGGGGTATACAATGAGCAGTTCTTC; cdr3_aa: CSASPGLAGVYNEQFF
d_call: NA; v_call: TRBV12-5; j_call: TRBJ2-5; clone_size: NA; cdr3_nt: TGTGCTAGTGGTTTAGGTACCCGGGGGACCCAGTACTTC; cdr3_aa: CASGLGTRGTQYF
d_call: NA; v_call: TRBV3-1; j_call: TRBJ1-2; clone_size: NA; cdr3_nt: TGTGCCAGCAGGGGCCGGACAGCTCCAGGGGGCTACACCTTC; cdr3_aa: CASRGRTAPGGYTF
d_call: TRBD2; v_call: TRBV3-1; j_call: TRBJ2-1; clone_size: NA; cdr3_nt: TGTGCCAGCAGCCAAGGGACTAGAACCTACAATGAGCAGTTCTTC; cdr3_aa: CASSQGTRTYNEQFF
d_call: NA; v_call: TRBV15; j_call: TRBJ2-5; clone_size: few; cdr3_nt: TGTGCCACTAGCAGGAGGACAGAACCACAAGAGACCCAGTACTTC; cdr3_aa: CATSRRTEPQETQYF
d_call: NA; v_call: TRBV4-3; j_call: TRBJ1-2; clone_size: NA; cdr3_nt: TGCGCCAGCAGCCAAGGGCCCACCATGCCTTCTGGCTACACCTTC; cdr3_aa: CASSQGPTMPSGYTF
d_call: NA; v_call: TRBV27; j_call: TRBJ1-1; clone_size: NA; cdr3_nt: TGTGCCAGCAGTGTATCTCGACGGTTTGAAGCTTTCTTT; cdr3_aa: CASSVSRRFEAFF
d_call: TRBD1; v_call: TRBV20-1; j_call: TRBJ2-7; clone_size: NA; cdr3_nt: TGCAGTGCCCCTTATTGGACAGGGTCCGAGCAGTACTTC; cdr3_aa: CSAPYWTGSEQYF
d_call: NA; v_call: TRBV12-3/TRBV12-4; j_call: TRBJ2-3; clone_size: NA; cdr3_nt: TGTGCCAGCAGTTTAGCGCGTAACGCAGATACGCAGTATTTT; cdr3_aa: CASSLARNADTQYF
d_call: NA; v_call: TRBV5-1; j_call: TRBJ2-5; clone_size: NA; cdr3_nt: TGCGCCAGCAGCATCCCCCAGCAGACCCAGTACTTC; cdr3_aa: CASSIPQQTQYF
d_call: TRBD1; v_call: TRBV4-3; j_call: TRBJ1-6; clone_size: NA; cdr3_nt: TGCGCCAGCAGCCAAGCCGGGACAGGGGGCTCCTATTCACCCCTCCACTTT; cdr3_aa: CASSQAGTGGSYSPLHF
d_call: NA; v_call: TRBV5-1; j_call: TRBJ2-1; clone_size: NA; cdr3_nt: TGCGCCAGCAGCTTCGGATCCAATGAGCAGTTCTTC; cdr3_aa: CASSFGSNEQFF
d_call: NA; v_call: TRBV4-2; j_call: TRBJ2-3; clone_size: NA; cdr3_nt: TGTGCCAGCAGCCAAGGGATAACAGATACGCAGTATTTT; cdr3_aa: CASSQGITDTQYF
d_call: NA; v_call: TRBV7-9; j_call: TRBJ1-1; clone_size: NA; cdr3_nt: TGTGCCAGCAGCCCTGCCGGGACCCTCGGATCTGAAGCTTTCTTT; cdr3_aa: CASSPAGTLGSEAFF
d_call: NA; v_call: TRBV4-2; j_call: TRBJ1-2; clone_size: few; cdr3_nt: TGTGCCAGCAACCCCTTAACAGCCGCTAACTATGGCTACACCTTC; cdr3_aa: CASNPLTAANYGYTF
d_call: TRBD1; v_call: TRBV4-1; j_call: TRBJ2-1; clone_size: NA; cdr3_nt: TGCGCCAGCAGCCAGGGACAGGGGATCGATGAGCAGTTCTTC; cdr3_aa: CASSQGQGIDEQFF
d_call: TRBD2; v_call: TRBV28; j_call: TRBJ2-5; clone_size: few; cdr3_nt: TGTGCCAGCAGTTTACCTAGCGGGTTTGATGAGACCCAGTACTTC; cdr3_aa: CASSLPSGFDETQYF
d_call: NA; v_call: TRBV6-2/TRBV6-3; j_call: TRBJ2-1; clone_size: NA; cdr3_nt: TGTGCCAGCACCACTGGGTTAGAGGTGGAGACCCAGTTCTTC; cdr3_aa: CASTTGLEVETQFF
d_call: NA; v_call: TRBV20-1; j_call: TRBJ1-3; clone_size: NA; cdr3_nt: TGCAGTGCACGGACGGCAAACTCTGGAAACACCATATATTTT; cdr3_aa: CSARTANSGNTIYF
d_call: NA; v_call: TRBV6-5; j_call: TRBJ1-1; clone_size: few; cdr3_nt: TGTGCCAGCGGGGGCAGCGGAACTGAAGCTTTCTTT; cdr3_aa: CASGGSGTEAFF
d_call: TRBD2; v_call: TRBV3-1; j_call: TRBJ2-1; clone_size: NA; cdr3_nt: TGTGCCAGCAGCCAAGTTTCAGCGGGGGGGCAGTTCTTC; cdr3_aa: CASSQVSAGGQFF
d_call: NA; v_call: TRBV25-1; j_call: TRBJ2-7; clone_size: few; cdr3_nt: TGTGCCAGCAGTGAATCTAACGAGAGCGAGCAGTACTTC; cdr3_aa: CASSESNESEQYF
d_call: NA; v_call: TRBV4-3; j_call: TRBJ1-2; clone_size: many; cdr3_nt: TGCGCCAGCAGCCAAGAACAGGTCGGCCCTGGCTACACCTTC; cdr3_aa: CASSQEQVGPGYTF
d_call: TRBD2; v_call: TRBV7-2; j_call: TRBJ2-1; clone_size: NA; cdr3_nt: TGTGCCAGCAGCTCGGGACGAGCGGGGGGACATGAGCAGTTCTTC; cdr3_aa: CASSSGRAGGHEQFF
d_call: TRBD1; v_call: TRBV9; j_call: TRBJ1-2; clone_size: NA; cdr3_nt: TGTGCCAGCAGCTTGCGAGGGGGCCTGGATGGCTACACCTTC; cdr3_aa: CASSLRGGLDGYTF
d_call: TRBD2; v_call: TRBV29-1; j_call: TRBJ2-7; clone_size: NA; cdr3_nt: TGCAGCGTTGCGGCTAGCGGGGGAGTCGAGCAGTACTTC; cdr3_aa: CSVAASGGVEQYF
d_call: NA; v_call: TRBV9; j_call: TRBJ2-7; clone_size: once; cdr3_nt: TGTGCCAGCAGCGTAGTTGGGGACACCGAGCAGTACTTC; cdr3_aa: CASSVVGDTEQYF
d_call: TRBD2; v_call: TRBV6-5; j_call: TRBJ2-3; clone_size: NA; cdr3_nt: TGTGCCAGCAGTTCCCCATCTACTAGCGGGGACGCAGATACGCAGTATTTT; cdr3_aa: CASSSPSTSGDADTQYF
d_call: NA; v_call: TRBV4-2; j_call: TRBJ1-2; clone_size: NA; cdr3_nt: TGTGCCAGCAGCCAAGATCCATCGACGGGATGGAATGGCTACACCTTC; cdr3_aa: CASSQDPSTGWNGYTF
d_call: TRBD1; v_call: TRBV7-2; j_call: TRBJ2-7; clone_size: NA; cdr3_nt: TGTGCCAGCAGCTTAGGGGTATTCCAGGGGGCTTTATCCTACGAGCAGTACTTC; cdr3_aa: CASSLGVFQGALSYEQYF
d_call: TRBD2; v_call: TRBV19; j_call: TRBJ2-1; clone_size: NA; cdr3_nt: TGTGCCAGTAGTGCGGCTAGCGGGTACAATGAGCAGTTCTTC; cdr3_aa: CASSAASGYNEQFF
d_call: NA; v_call: TRBV14; j_call: TRBJ1-2; clone_size: NA; cdr3_nt: TGTGCCAGCAGCCTCGCCCTGGGTTATGGCTACACCTTC; cdr3_aa: CASSLALGYGYTF
d_call: TRBD2; v_call: TRBV20-1; j_call: TRBJ2-3; clone_size: NA; cdr3_nt: TGCAGTGCTAGACCCATACCGGGACTAGCGGGGGACCCTCAGGATACGCAGTATTTT; cdr3_aa: CSARPIPGLAGDPQDTQYF
d_call: NA; v_call: TRBV4-2; j_call: TRBJ1-4; clone_size: NA; cdr3_nt: TGTGCCAGCAGCCAAGAGAGGACTAAGAATGAAAAACTGTTTTTT; cdr3_aa: CASSQERTKNEKLFF
d_call: NA; v_call: TRBV12-3/TRBV12-4; j_call: TRBJ2-7; clone_size: NA; cdr3_nt: TGTGCCAGCAGTTCCTCGCACAGGGCCTACGAGCAGTACTTC; cdr3_aa: CASSSSHRAYEQYF
d_call: TRBD2; v_call: TRBV13; j_call: TRBJ2-5; clone_size: NA; cdr3_nt: TGTGCCAGCAGCCGGTTAAGCGGGGGGAAAGAGACCCAGTACTTC; cdr3_aa: CASSRLSGGKETQYF
d_call: TRBD1; v_call: TRBV29-1; j_call: TRBJ2-7; clone_size: NA; cdr3_nt: TGCAGCGTCATGACAGGGGGTGCCTACGAGCAGTACTTC; cdr3_aa: CSVMTGGAYEQYF
d_call: NA; v_call: TRBV6-6; j_call: TRBJ2-1; clone_size: NA; cdr3_nt: TGTGCCAGCAGCGGGATCCAGGATGAGCAGTTCTTC; cdr3_aa: CASSGIQDEQFF
d_call: NA; v_call: TRBV12-3/TRBV12-4; j_call: TRBJ1-2; clone_size: few; cdr3_nt: TGTGCCAGCCGCGGGGCATCGTTAGGTGGCTACACCTTC; cdr3_aa: CASRGASLGGYTF
d_call: NA; v_call: TRBV29-1; j_call: TRBJ2-1; clone_size: NA; cdr3_nt: TGCAGCGTTGACTATTTGGGGGAGCAGTTCTTC; cdr3_aa: CSVDYLGEQFF
d_call: NA; v_call: TRBV24-1; j_call: TRBJ1-6; clone_size: once; cdr3_nt: TGTGCCACCAGTGCCGGGACGGTGAATTCACCCCTCCACTTT; cdr3_aa: CATSAGTVNSPLHF
d_call: NA; v_call: TRBV10-3; j_call: TRBJ2-3; clone_size: few; cdr3_nt: TGTGCCATCAGTCCCCGTGGGGGGGATACGCAGTATTTT; cdr3_aa: CAISPRGGDTQYF
d_call: TRBD1; v_call: TRBV6-6; j_call: TRBJ1-4; clone_size: few; cdr3_nt: TGTGCCAGCAGACCGGACAGGGGAGAAAAACTGTTTTTT; cdr3_aa: CASRPDRGEKLFF
d_call: NA; v_call: TRBV11-1; j_call: TRBJ2-7; clone_size: NA; cdr3_nt: TGTGCCAGCAGCTTAGGTCCTCGGACAGTATACTACGAGCAGTACTTC; cdr3_aa: CASSLGPRTVYYEQYF
d_call: NA; v_call: TRBV5-6; j_call: TRBJ1-1; clone_size: NA; cdr3_nt: TGTGCCAGCAGCTTGACTGGGGGATATGGCACTGAAGCTTTCTTT; cdr3_aa: CASSLTGGYGTEAFF
d_call: NA; v_call: TRBV4-3; j_call: TRBJ2-5; clone_size: few; cdr3_nt: TGCGCCAGTAGCCAAGATCAACATCTTAGAGAGACCCAGTACTTC; cdr3_aa: CASSQDQHLRETQYF
d_call: NA; v_call: TRBV12-3/TRBV12-4; j_call: TRBJ2-3; clone_size: NA; cdr3_nt: TGTGCCATCCTGACCAGTCGTAGCACAGATACGCAGTATTTT; cdr3_aa: CAILTSRSTDTQYF
d_call: NA; v_call: TRBV11-1; j_call: TRBJ2-6; clone_size: few; cdr3_nt: TGTGCCAGCAGCCTCCCTACCTTGTCTGGGGCCAACGTCCTGACTTTC; cdr3_aa: CASSLPTLSGANVLTF
d_call: NA; v_call: TRBV5-1; j_call: TRBJ1-5; clone_size: few; cdr3_nt: TGCGCCAGCAGCCTGGACAGTACGAGCAATCAGCCCCAGCATTTT; cdr3_aa: CASSLDSTSNQPQHF
d_call: NA; v_call: TRBV6-5; j_call: TRBJ1-4; clone_size: few; cdr3_nt: TGTGCCAGCAGTTCCGGGACCTGGGAAAAACTGTTTTTT; cdr3_aa: CASSSGTWEKLFF
d_call: NA; v_call: TRBV7-2; j_call: TRBJ2-1; clone_size: NA; cdr3_nt: TGTGCCAGCAGTCCGATAGGCGATGAGCAGTTCTTC; cdr3_aa: CASSPIGDEQFF
d_call: TRBD1; v_call: TRBV6-5; j_call: TRBJ1-4; clone_size: NA; cdr3_nt: TGTGCCAGCAGTTCAGGTGAAGGGGGCATGAACGAAAAACTGTTTTTT; cdr3_aa: CASSSGEGGMNEKLFF
d_call: TRBD1; v_call: TRBV28; j_call: TRBJ2-7; clone_size: few; cdr3_nt: TGTGCCAGCAGTTTCTCGGACAGGGGGACCTACGAGCAGTACTTC; cdr3_aa: CASSFSDRGTYEQYF
d_call: TRBD2; v_call: TRBV10-3; j_call: TRBJ2-5; clone_size: NA; cdr3_nt: TGTGCCATCAGTGAGTCCCGGACTAGCGGGGGTTCCCAGGAGACCCAGTACTTC; cdr3_aa: CAISESRTSGGSQETQYF
d_call: NA; v_call: TRBV7-3; j_call: TRBJ1-2; clone_size: NA; cdr3_nt: TGTGCCAGCAGCTTAAGTTCAGGGAAGAGCGACGGCTACACCTTC; cdr3_aa: CASSLSSGKSDGYTF
d_call: NA; v_call: TRBV5-1; j_call: TRBJ1-4; clone_size: NA; cdr3_nt: TGCGCCAGCGGGCCGGAAGCTAATGAAAAACTGTTTTTT; cdr3_aa: CASGPEANEKLFF
d_call: NA; v_call: TRBV7-2; j_call: TRBJ1-1; clone_size: NA; cdr3_nt: TGTGCCAGCAGCTTGTTACCAGGGTCCCCCCTGAACACTGAAGCTTTCTTT; cdr3_aa: CASSLLPGSPLNTEAFF